The entry below describes one TCR beta chain. This clonotype has at least ten counts. Its antigen target is currently unknown. Base qualities are missing; no much larger clone stands one base away. What this sample's time point label stands for: patch test 1, 2 weeks after DPC sensitization. According to the study, the label for this sample's treatment or condition signals: therapeutic diphenylcyclopropenone sensitization with weekly scalp DPC. At every patch-test visit, the blood draw took place before the patch test was put on. Patients were eligible if aged 18 to 70, diagnosed with alopecia and judged suitable for DPC therapy, and pregnant patients were excluded. Total RNA was extracted from unfractionated whole blood that had been collected in Tempus Blood RNA tubes. This sample stems from a study of human T cells and chemical hapten exposure (dated by TCRdb to about 2021). Concerning the study at large: For sensitization, 2% DPC in acetone was applied to an approximately 2 cm by approximately 2 cm area of upper inner arm skin. Patch tests used Finn chambers with 0.01% DPC on the upper back, scored after 6 days by International Contact Dermatitis Research Group standards. Weekly therapeutic DPC doses were additionally applied to the scalp of patients throughout the roughly 23-week study period. Libraries were pooled for sequencing, and per-sample TCR yields varied mainly because of small differences in library volumes within the pool. Blood for TCR sequencing was provided by twenty-nine alopecia patients at one to four time points (pre-sensitization, 2, 6 and 24 weeks). Patient blood was sampled pre-sensitization (week 0) and at 2, 6 and about 24 weeks after DPC sensitization. Most of the patients in the cohort were female, and the cohort covered alopecia areata with under or over 50% scalp involvement, alopecia totalis and alopecia universalis. This study followed changes in the peripheral blood TCR repertoire in vivo during primary and secondary sensitization of alopecia patients to the hapten diphenylcyclopropenone (DPC).

The library was obtained by RACE. These reads were obtained on a NextSeq 500. Library preparation attached unique molecular identifiers to individual cDNA molecules for quantitative, reproducible TCR counting. Both TCR alpha and TCR beta chains were sequenced from each blood RNA sample. For the original study's pipeline: A median of around 96,000 TCRs per sample was observed, with a range of about 23,224 to 700,000. The Decombinator software suite was used to annotate V, J and CDR3 in the TCR reads. For PS versus PT1 abundance plots, all samples were subsampled to the same number of TCRs (28,000). TCRs were defined as expanded if absent before sensitization and observed at least eight times at the 2-week time point. The raw public data were reprocessed by TCRdb itself: fastp quality trimming at Q25, MiXCR clonotype calling, in-frame beta chains only. Entries are consolidated by CDR3 protein sequence, retaining the most common genes and DNA. TCRdb, not the authors, supplied the V and J calls. The sample table lists 180,000 or so distinct CDR3 sequences, approximately 15% of them with a count of one. Jointly, the top ten make up 1.5% to 2% of the sample.

Overall results and qualifications from the work: Significantly more large CDR3 similarity clusters were formed by expanded TCRs than by pre-sensitization or healthy control sets, consistent with antigen-driven responses. Repeated subsampling changed both the strength of the expansion versus patch-test correlation and the threshold at which that correlation became significant. Alopecia, a presumed autoimmune disease, was present in all patients, so the immune response of the patients might differ from that of healthy individuals. The number of PT1 expanded TCRs positively correlated with patch test score, significant at thresholds 8, 16 and 32 but not 4. DPC sensitization did not change how many TCRs were above 1 in 1000 frequency, and no evidence was found of alterations in global repertoire structure.

The TCR comes from a woman aged 25-40 years with alopecia areata. Some clones in this sample may be carry-over from other donors' samples. The material sequenced was whole blood, taken in connection with sensitization to the hapten diphenylcyclopropenone (DPC).

This receptor has the CDR3 CASSLEGKNTEAFF. Read as DNA, the sequence is TGCGCCAGCAGCTTGGAGGGCAAAAACACTGAAGCTTTCTTT. The chain employs TRBV5-1 and TRBJ1-1, with the D gene not clear enough to name. A distance of 8 bases separates the germline ends of V and J, which lose 0 bases and 2 bases respectively. Including the terminal cysteine and phenylalanine, the CDR3 comprises 14 residues. CDR3 DNA is the only sequence kept; it has 42 bases, read in frame from the first base. Via the germline V gene, CDR1 is SGHRS and CDR2 YFSETQ. Extended through the reference TRBV5-1 and TRBJ1-1 proteins, this CDR3 yields the full variable domain: KAGVTQTPRYLIKTRGQQVTLSCSPISGHRSVSWYQQTPGQGLQFLFEYFSETQRNKGNFPGRFSGRQFSNSRSEMNVSTLELGDSALYLCASSLEGKNTEAFFGQGTRLTVV.